The 20 T cell receptor beta chains presented below share a single source sample, sequenced in a study of T cell repertoires in cytomegalovirus infection. Their antigen targets remain unknown. TCRdb reprocessed the reads via MiXCR and lists one record per CDR3 protein. This table holds 800,000 to 950,000 distinct CDR3 sequences, about 33% found once. Specimen: cultured CD8+ T cells from PBMCs, collected from culture after CMV antigen stimulation. Receptors originate from a human donor in good health (CMV status not recorded). Some clones in this sample may be carry-over from other donors' samples.

This CDR3 reads CASSHETGYNSPLHF. The CDR3 DNA reads as TGTGCCAGCAGCCACGAGACAGGATATAATTCACCCCTCCACTTT. V and J are TRBV28 and TRBJ1-6, with a tentative D call TRBD1 (6 bases). Germline CDR1 reads MDHEN; CDR2 reads SYDVKM. The CDR3 contains 15 residues. V gave up 6 bases and J gave up 4 bases, with 13 bases separating them.

This clonotype appeared a few times. J is TRBJ1-6 and V is TRBV27, with 9 bases matching TRBD1. Losses at the gene ends were 5 bases for V and 11 bases for J; bases not matched to a gene: 7. The CDR3 is 14 amino acids. The germline CDR1 and CDR2 sequences are MNHEY and SMNVEV (reference sequence). The CDR3 is CASSPGTGLPPLHF. CDR3 nucleotide sequence: TGTGCCAGCAGTCCCGGGACAGGGTTGCCACCCCTCCACTTT.

A few counts support this clonotype. The V gene is TRBV5-6, the J gene TRBJ2-3; either TRBD1 or TRBD2 may fit D (6 bases each). CDR1 and CDR2 (germline): SGHDT, YYEEEE. Trimming removed 2 bases at V and 1 base at J, with 14 bases between. The CDR3 totals 16 residues. CDR3 residues: CASSLGGGPRTDTQYF. CDR3 nucleotide sequence: TGTGCCAGCAGCTTAGGTGGGGGGCCGCGCACAGATACGCAGTATTTT.

The chain employs TRBV28 and TRBJ2-3, with 7 bases aligning to TRBD2. Trimming at V came to 6 bases and at J to 2 bases, leaving 11 bases not matched to a gene. CDR1 is MDHEN and CDR2 is SYDVKM in the germline V gene. The CDR3 totals 16 residues. CDR3 nucleotide sequence: TGTGCCAGCAGCTATGGGGGGGAATATATCACAGATACGCAGTATTTT. This encodes CASSYGGEYITDTQYF.

The chain carries TRBV6-2 or TRBV6-3 and TRBJ2-7; D remains unclear. Germline CDR1 and CDR2: MNHEY and SVGEGT. The CDR3 totals 13 residues. V was pared by 9 bases and J by 2 bases, with 14 bases between. This chain's CDR3 is CASALDGPYEQYV. The CDR3 nucleotides read TGTGCCAGTGCGCTGGACGGGCCCTACGAGCAGTACGTC.

The chain's CDR3 is CASSPIYSSYEQYV. The CDR3 DNA sequence: TGTGCCAGCAGCCCAATTTACAGCTCCTACGAGCAGTACGTC. The chain uses TRBV28 and TRBJ2-7; D gene ambiguous. This CDR3 contains 14 residues. Germline-derived CDR1 and CDR2 are MDHEN and SYDVKM. V lost 6 bases and J lost 0, with 12 bases in between.

CDR3 sequence reads: CASSSSHEFYYGYTF. The CDR3 DNA reads as TGTGCCAGCAGCTCATCTCATGAGTTCTACTATGGCTACACCTTC. The rearrangement uses TRBV7-9 and TRBJ1-2; D not certain. V lost 4 bases, J lost 3 bases, and 15 bases lay in between. CDR1 and CDR2 (germline): SEHNR, FQNEAQ (reference sequence). This CDR3 is built from 15 residues.

This rearrangement joins TRBV12-3 or TRBV12-4 to TRBJ2-7, with 8 bases fitting TRBD2. The CDR3 is made up of 16 amino acids. V was pared by 6 bases and J by 3 bases, with 13 bases of the junction left unmatched. The CDR3 DNA reads TGTGCCAGCAGCCCCGCGGGGGGCGCCCTTCGCTACGAGCAGTACTTC. It codes for CASSPAGGALRYEQYF.

At least ten counts were recorded for this clonotype. V is TRBV7-8 and J is TRBJ2-2; 7 nucleotides agree with TRBD1. The germline V gene has CDR1 SGHVS and CDR2 FQNEAQ. V was clipped by 5 bases and J by 6 bases; unmatched bases: 6. This CDR3 is built from 14 residues. In DNA, the CDR3 is TGTGCCAGCAGCCGAGACAGGGCCGCCGGGGAGCTGTTTTTT. The encoded protein is CASSRDRAAGELFF.

This clonotype showed up just a few times. CDR3 amino acids: CASSESLAQYV. In DNA form, the CDR3 reads TGTGCCAGCAGTGAAAGCCTAGCTCAGTACGTC. This chain links TRBV2 with TRBJ2-7; weak D call: TRBD2 (5 bases). The length of the CDR3 is 11 residues. V lost 2 bases to trimming and J lost 10 bases, with 9 bases between them. CDR1 and CDR2 (germline): SNHLY, FYNNEI.

This clonotype was seen repeatedly, ten times or more. J is TRBJ2-5 and V is TRBV6-4, with 10 bases identical to TRBD2. With 0 bases clipped from V and 4 bases from J, the junction kept 2 bases outside the gene matches. Germline V gives CDR1 MRHNA, CDR2 SNTAGT. The CDR3 totals 15 residues. In DNA, the CDR3 is TGTGCCAGCAGTGACTCAGCGGGGGGGCCAGAGACCCAGTACTTC. It codes for CASSDSAGGPETQYF.

Only a few counts were recorded for this clonotype. The chain employs TRBV6-2 or TRBV6-3 and TRBJ2-1, with D possibly matching TRBD1 (6 bases). Germline V gives CDR1 MNHEY, CDR2 SVGEGT. This CDR3 has 17 residues. V was cut by 2 bases and J by 0 bases, with 14 bases left in between. CDR3 coding DNA: TGTGCCAGCAGTTACCGTCTCGGGACACGCTCCTACAATGAGCAGTTCTTC. Its translation: CASSYRLGTRSYNEQFF.

Ten or more counts support this clonotype. The V call is TRBV5-1, the J call TRBJ1-1; tentatively, D is TRBD1 (5 bases). The CDR3 is 16 amino acids. In germline, CDR1 is SGHRS, CDR2 YFSETQ. Trimming removed 5 bases at V and 3 bases at J, with 20 bases between. In nucleotides, the CDR3 is TGCGCCAGCAGGATCCATAGGGGTATTAGAGACACTGAAGCTTTCTTT. Protein product: CASRIHRGIRDTEAFF.

The chain has TRBV6-6 and TRBJ1-2; 10 bases agree with TRBD1. Looked up from germline, CDR1 is MNHNY and CDR2 is SVGAGI (reference sequence). Unmatched junction bases numbered 10, after V lost 1 base and J lost 2 bases. The CDR3 runs to 18 residues. CDR3 sequence (DNA): TGTGCCAGCAGTTACTTTCGACAGGGGGCGAGGAGGAACTATGGCTACACCTTC. This gives the protein CASSYFRQGARRNYGYTF.

The rearrangement links TRBV19 to TRBJ1-1; 11 bases are a match to TRBD1. The germline V gene encodes CDR1 LNHDA and CDR2 SQIVND (reference sequence). Unmatched junction bases numbered 8, after V lost 4 bases and J lost 1 base. The CDR3 totals 17 residues. The DNA of the CDR3 is TGTGCCAGTAGTACCCTGGACAGGGGGCCTAGGAACACTGAAGCTTTCTTT. Translation: CASSTLDRGPRNTEAFF.

The V and J genes are TRBV6-5 and TRBJ1-1, with 7 bases identical to TRBD1. V was pared by 2 bases and J by 2 bases, with 14 bases of the junction left unmatched. Germline CDR1 reads MNHEY; CDR2 reads SVGAGI. The CDR3 contains 18 residues. The CDR3 protein is CASSYPPGTALGNTEAFF. For the CDR3, the DNA is TGTGCCAGCAGTTACCCCCCCGGGACAGCTTTGGGAAACACTGAAGCTTTCTTT.

The V and J genes are TRBV7-6 and TRBJ2-5; no reliable D call. This CDR3 has 14 residues. V lost 6 bases to trimming and J lost 2 bases, with 13 bases between them. CDR1 is SGHVS and CDR2 is FNYEAQ in the germline V gene. Here the CDR3 DNA reads TGTGCCAGCAGAGAACACCCCCTGCAAGAGACCCAGTACTTC. Protein sequence: CASREHPLQETQYF.

This chain uses TRBV6-2 or TRBV6-3 with TRBJ1-3; no definite D call. Germline CDR1 reads MNHEY; CDR2 reads SVGEGT. Trimming removed 7 bases at V and 0 bases at J, with 19 bases between. The CDR3 consists of 17 residues. The CDR3 here is CASTSPGGLSSGNTIYF. CDR3 in DNA: TGTGCCAGCACCTCTCCGGGCGGATTAAGCTCTGGAAACACCATATATTTT.

This clonotype was observed a few times. The chain links TRBV7-9 to TRBJ2-5; 7 bases match TRBD2. The CDR3 consists of 15 residues. Germline V gene sequence: CDR1 SEHNR, CDR2 FQNEAQ (reference sequence). V dropped 6 bases and J dropped 5; count of bases not matched to a gene: 12. The CDR3 nucleotides read TGTGCCAGCAGTTCTGAGCGGGGTGCTGTGGAGACCCAGTACTTC. Translation: CASSSERGAVETQYF.

This sequence joins TRBV9 and TRBJ1-2, with D perhaps TRBD1 (6 bases). Germline V lookup: CDR1 SGDLS, CDR2 YYNGEE. V gave up 0 bases and J gave up 6 bases, with 18 bases separating them. The length of the CDR3 is 16 residues. The CDR3 loop is CASSVARRAGADGYTF. CDR3 bases: TGTGCCAGCAGCGTAGCTAGGAGGGCGGGGGCGGATGGCTACACCTTC.